Following are 20 T cell receptor beta chains from one sample sequenced in a study of shared clonotypes between healthy human individuals. Assay: immunoSEQ multiplex PCR; the TCRdb copy retains only in-frame clones and omits some. The sample carries over a million clones, under 99% recorded once. Sequencing was performed on naive CD4+ T cells sorted from blood. Subset specified: CD45RA+ positively selected. These receptors all stem from a young man in good health.

This clone was observed a single time. The gene calls are TRBV12-5 and TRBJ2-1; 9 positions agree with TRBD2. In germline, CDR1 is LGHNT, CDR2 FRNRAP. V gave up 2 bases and J gave up 9 bases; unmatched junction bases: 8. The CDR3 contains 15 residues. The CDR3 region is CASGLSPGLASEQFF. The CDR3 DNA sequence: TGTGCTAGTGGTTTGAGCCCGGGACTAGCTTCTGAGCAGTTCTTC.

CDR3 in amino acids: CASSPWTVSYEQYF. CDR3 bases: TGTGCCAGCAGCCCTTGGACTGTTTCCTACGAGCAGTACTTC. The rearrangement joins TRBV5-6 to TRBJ2-7; TRBD2 is a possible D gene (5 bases). This CDR3 is 14 amino acids long. Trimming cost V 4 bases and J 1 base, with 12 bases left between them. Germline lookup yields CDR1 SGHDT and CDR2 YYEEEE. Together with reference TRBV5-6 and TRBJ2-7, the CDR3 gives the full variable domain: DAGVTQSPTHLIKTRGQQVTLRCSPKSGHDTVSWYQQALGQGPQFIFQYYEEEERQRGNFPDRFSGHQFPNYSSELNVNALLLGDSALYLCASSPWTVSYEQYFGPGTRLTVT.

V and J are TRBV2 and TRBJ1-2; a weak D match, TRBD1 (6 bases). With 7 bases removed from V and 4 bases from J, the gap between germline ends came to 16 bases. CDR1 and CDR2 (germline): SNHLY, FYNNEI. This CDR3 contains 14 residues. This chain's CDR3 is CASITDDRSYGYTF. The CDR3 DNA reads as TGTGCCAGCATTACCGACGACAGGAGCTATGGCTACACCTTC. The full variable domain, completed using reference TRBV2 and TRBJ1-2, is EPEVTQTPSHQVTQMGQEVILRCVPISNHLYFYWYRQILGQKVEFLVSFYNNEISEKSEIFDDQFSVERPDGSNFTLKIRSTKLEDSAMYFCASITDDRSYGYTFGSGTRLTVV.

J is TRBJ1-5 and V is TRBV10-1; no clear D. The CDR3 consists of 13 residues. Germline assignment: CDR1 WNHNN and CDR2 SYGVQD (reference sequence). Trimming removed 3 bases from V and 7 bases from J, with 10 bases in between. The CDR3 DNA reads TGCGCCAGCAGTGAAGACTTGCGGCAGCCCCAGCATTTT. This codes for CASSEDLRQPQHF.

This sequence joins TRBV5-8 and TRBJ2-3; a possible D gene is TRBD1 (5 bases). Germline-derived CDR1 and CDR2 are SGHTS and YDEGEE. V lost 5 bases and J lost 3, with 13 bases in between. The CDR3 covers 14 residues. The CDR3 region has the DNA TGTGCCAGCAGATCAGACAGCTCAACAGATACGCAGTATTTT. Amino acid sequence: CASRSDSSTDTQYF.

This chain links TRBV6-5 with TRBJ2-7; D remains ambiguous. Trimming removed 0 bases from V and 5 bases from J, with 8 bases in between. The CDR3 contains 13 residues. Germline CDR1 reads MNHEY; CDR2 reads SVGAGI. The CDR3 here is CASSYSNRDEQYF. CDR3 in DNA: TGTGCCAGCAGTTACTCGAATAGGGACGAGCAGTACTTC.

The chain has TRBV6-1 and TRBJ1-4; D possibly corresponds to TRBD1 (5 bases). CDR1 and CDR2 (germline): MNHNS, SASEGT. The CDR3 sequence is 15 residues long. V lost 1 base to trimming and J lost 9 bases, with 15 bases between them. Here the CDR3 reads CASSEGGVRTKKLFF. The CDR3 bases are TGTGCCAGCAGTGAAGGAGGGGTTAGGACAAAAAAACTGTTTTTT.

This rearrangement joins TRBV6-1 to TRBJ1-2; no definite D call. Germline assignment: CDR1 MNHNS and CDR2 SASEGT. V lost 8 bases, J lost 3 bases, and 13 bases lay in between. CDR3 size: 13 residues. The CDR3 DNA is TGTGCCAGCGAGGAAAACCGGGACTATGGCTACACCTTC. Translating gives CASEENRDYGYTF.

V is TRBV9 and J is TRBJ2-3, with D possibly being TRBD2 (5 bases). The V end lost 2 bases, the J end lost 8 bases, and 15 bases lay between the germline ends. The CDR3 consists of 14 residues. Germline V gene sequence: CDR1 SGDLS, CDR2 YYNGEE. Written as DNA, the CDR3 is TGTGCCAGCAGCGTGGAGGCGACACTTGCTACGCAGTATTTT. Encoded protein: CASSVEATLATQYF. The full variable domain, its missing parts supplied by reference TRBV9 and TRBJ2-3, is DSGVTQTPKHLITATGQRVTLRCSPRSGDLSVYWYQQSLDQGLQFLIQYYNGEERAKGNILERFSAQQFPDLHSELNLSSLELGDSALYFCASSVEATLATQYFGPGTRLTVL.

The V and J genes are TRBV15 and TRBJ1-1; D might be TRBD1 (5 bases). From germline, CDR1 is LNHNV and CDR2 YYDKDF (reference sequence). Trimming removed 8 bases from V and 2 bases from J, with 12 bases in between. The CDR3 is 13 residues long. The CDR3 region has the DNA TGTGCCACCGGACCCAGGGTAAACACTGAAGCTTTCTTT. This codes for CATGPRVNTEAFF.

This chain joins TRBV19 and TRBJ2-7, with D possibly being TRBD2 (6 bases). The CDR3 runs 13 residues. V was trimmed by 7 bases and J by 6 bases, leaving 16 bases between them. Germline CDR1 LNHDA, CDR2 SQIVND (reference sequence). In DNA, the CDR3 is TGTGCCAGTAAGGGACTCGTAGCCTCCGAGCAGTACTTC. Translation gives CASKGLVASEQYF.

The V call is TRBV9, the J call TRBJ1-3, with D unresolved. Germline lookup yields CDR1 SGDLS and CDR2 YYNGEE. V was trimmed by 0 bases and J by 0 bases, leaving 7 bases between them. CDR3 length equals 15 residues. In nucleotides, the CDR3 is TGTGCCAGCAGCGTAGATCCAGTCTCTGGAAACACCATATATTTT. Its translation is CASSVDPVSGNTIYF.

The chain has TRBV7-6 and TRBJ2-7; D perhaps matches TRBD1 (6 bases). This CDR3 is 20 amino acids long. Germline loops: CDR1 SGHVS, CDR2 FNYEAQ. V dropped 5 bases and J dropped 4 bases, with 33 bases sitting between them. The CDR3 DNA sequence: TGTGCCAGCAGCCCAATGGCTCGTTCCTTAAACAGGGTTACCGTTTACGAGCAGTACTTC. Amino acids: CASSPMARSLNRVTVYEQYF.

The genes are TRBV6-1 and TRBJ1-4; no firm D call. This CDR3 region has 15 residues. V lost 5 bases and J lost 5, with 15 bases in between. The germline gives CDR1 MNHNS, CDR2 SASEGT. In DNA form, the CDR3 reads TGTGCCAGCAGTAGAGACCGGCCGCGAAATGAAAAACTGTTTTTT. It codes for CASSRDRPRNEKLFF.

The chain employs TRBV7-9 and TRBJ2-6; D remains unclear. CDR1 and CDR2 from the germline V gene are SEHNR and FQNEAQ (reference sequence). V was trimmed by 6 bases and J by 0 bases, leaving 3 bases between them. This CDR3 comprises 13 residues. The CDR3 loop reads CASSSSGANVLTF. The CDR3, as DNA: TGTGCCAGCAGTTCCTCTGGGGCCAACGTCCTGACTTTC.

The CDR3 coding sequence is TGTGCCAGCGCTAGCTGGACCTACGAGCAGTACTTC. It specifies CASASWTYEQYF. The chain links TRBV2 to TRBJ2-7; D is perhaps TRBD2 (5 bases). V dropped 8 bases and J dropped 2 bases, with 10 bases sitting between them. Per germline, CDR1 SNHLY and CDR2 FYNNEI. This CDR3 has 12 residues.

V is TRBV27 and J is TRBJ2-7, with 9 bases matching TRBD2. V was clipped by 3 bases and J by 1 base; unmatched bases: 10. The germline gives CDR1 MNHEY, CDR2 SMNVEV (reference sequence). There are 17 residues in the CDR3. The CDR3 loop reads CASSFRSREGLSYEQYF. As DNA, the CDR3 is TGTGCCAGCAGTTTCCGTTCGCGGGAGGGCCTTTCCTACGAGCAGTACTTC.

This clone came up once. V gene TRBV19 combines with J gene TRBJ1-5, with 7 bases identical to TRBD1. CDR1 and CDR2 from the germline V gene are LNHDA and SQIVND (reference sequence). The CDR3 runs to 15 residues. The V and J ends lost 7 bases and 4 bases, in that order; junction bases with no gene match: 10. The CDR3 spells CASIMGRDRNQPQHF. CDR3 nucleotide sequence: TGTGCCAGTATAATGGGTCGGGACAGAAATCAGCCCCAGCATTTT.

The chain employs TRBV6-1 and TRBJ1-2; D remains ambiguous. The germline V and J ends were trimmed by 0 bases and 4 bases, with 9 bases remaining between them. Germline V lookup: CDR1 MNHNS, CDR2 SASEGT. There are 14 residues in the CDR3. CDR3: CASSEAWGVYGYTF. The CDR3 DNA reads TGTGCCAGCAGTGAAGCATGGGGTGTCTATGGCTACACCTTC.

V and J are TRBV9 and TRBJ2-1; no firm D call. CDR3 length: 17 amino acids. CDR1 SGDLS and CDR2 YYNGEE come from the germline V gene. The V gene lost 5 bases and the J gene lost 0 bases, with 18 bases spanning the gap. CDR3 sequence: CASSRLPLGSSYNEQFF. CDR3 nucleotide sequence: TGTGCCAGCAGTCGTCTCCCGTTGGGTAGCTCCTACAATGAGCAGTTCTTC.